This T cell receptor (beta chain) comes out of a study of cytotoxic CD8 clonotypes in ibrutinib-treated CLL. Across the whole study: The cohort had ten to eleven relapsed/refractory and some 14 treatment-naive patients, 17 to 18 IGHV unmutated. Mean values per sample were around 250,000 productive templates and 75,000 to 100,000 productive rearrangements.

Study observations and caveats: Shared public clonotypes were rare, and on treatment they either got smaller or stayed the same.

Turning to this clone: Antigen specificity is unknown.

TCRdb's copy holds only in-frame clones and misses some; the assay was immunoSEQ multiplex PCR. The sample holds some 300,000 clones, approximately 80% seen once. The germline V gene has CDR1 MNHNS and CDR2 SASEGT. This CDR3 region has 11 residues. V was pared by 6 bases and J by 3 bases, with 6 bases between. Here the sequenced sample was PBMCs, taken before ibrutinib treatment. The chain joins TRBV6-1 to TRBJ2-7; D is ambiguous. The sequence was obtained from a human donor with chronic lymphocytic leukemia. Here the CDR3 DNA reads TGTGCCAGCAGCCAATACTACGAGCAGTACTTC. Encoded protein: CASSQYYEQYF.